This T cell receptor (beta chain) was observed in a study of T cell responses to AZD1222 COVID-19 vaccine. Study-wide points: Females outnumbered males among donors, who were mostly white British; clonal diversity was possibly underestimated. Following two doses of AZD1222, Spike-specific TCR breadth and depth rose. Just 5 to 7 AZD1222 recipients were seropositive at baseline. The span of vaccine-associated CD4 TCRs extended across spike, with dominance at 160-218 and 743-854.

As for this clone: Its target is unknown.

Method: immunoSEQ multiplex PCR; TCRdb's copy keeps in-frame clones and lacks some. The data hold approximately 110,000 clones, with 80% to 95% observed a single time. CDR1 and CDR2 (germline): MDHEN, SYDVKM. V was shortened by 10 bases and J by 7 bases, with 16 bases between the two germline ends. The CDR3 is 13 amino acids. The rearrangement uses TRBV28 and TRBJ1-4, with D perhaps TRBD1 (5 bases). This TCR was recovered from an adult in good health. The input for sequencing was peripheral blood, taken on day 0 of AZD1222 vaccination. The CDR3 sequence: CATAGQLGEKLFF. CDR3 nucleotide sequence: TGTGCCACAGCAGGGCAGCTGGGTGAAAAACTGTTTTTT.